These T cell receptor beta chains were read from a single sample in a study of T-cell reconstitution after alpha-beta-depleted transplantation in children. TCRdb re-analysed the PCR reads in MiXCR, keeping a single row per CDR3 protein. The data hold under 350,000 distinct CDR3 sequences, with 9.9% observed a single time. This specimen was PBMCs from the stem cell graft donor, taken from the stem cell graft. The receptor set was obtained from a human donor who donated a stem cell graft to a child with SCID. The CDR3 runs from the conserved cysteine through the conserved F or W. The D gene is left open where the match is weak. Clone size is not always given. Where it is, it says once, few, many or a class for expanded clones.

TRBV20-1	many	-	TRBJ2-7	CSASDRSSYEQYF	TGCAGTGCTTCGGACAGAAGCTCCTACGAGCAGTACTTC
TRBV3-1	few	-	TRBJ2-2	CASSPTVAVGELFF	TGTGCCAGCAGCCCAACTGTAGCCGTCGGGGAGCTGTTTTTT
TRBV7-7	-	-	TRBJ2-5	CASSRLGLSETQYF	TGTGCCAGCAGCCGCCTGGGGTTATCGGAGACCCAGTACTTC
TRBV27	many	TRBD2	TRBJ2-1	CASSLRLAGRRDEQFF	TGTGCCAGCAGTCTGAGACTAGCGGGGCGACGTGATGAGCAGTTCTTC
TRBV5-1	-	-	TRBJ2-2	CASSLGQIDTGELFF	TGCGCCAGCAGCTTGGGGCAGATAGACACCGGGGAGCTGTTTTTT
TRBV18	few	-	TRBJ2-1	CASSPRKGYNEQFF	TGTGCCAGCTCACCACGTAAGGGCTACAATGAGCAGTTCTTC
TRBV20-1	many	TRBD1	TRBJ2-1	CSAATGVGLVNEQFF	TGCAGTGCTGCAACAGGGGTAGGTTTAGTCAATGAGCAGTTCTTC
TRBV5-1	few	-	TRBJ2-7	CASSSVRAPGEQYF	TGCGCCAGCAGCTCGGTGCGAGCACCGGGCGAGCAGTACTTC
TRBV12-3/TRBV12-4	few	TRBD1	TRBJ1-2	CASSSRTGFDTF	TGTGCCAGCAGTTCCCGGACAGGGTTCGACACCTTC
TRBV6-6	few	-	TRBJ2-1	CASSYTGYNEQFF	TGTGCCAGCAGCTACACGGGGTACAATGAGCAGTTCTTC
TRBV27	-	-	TRBJ2-2	CASSQRTRETFNTGELFF	TGTGCCAGCAGTCAAAGAACGCGGGAAACCTTTAACACCGGGGAGCTGTTTTTT
TRBV6-5	many	-	TRBJ1-1	CASSPGRAAKNTEAFF	TGTGCCAGCAGCCCTGGTAGGGCAGCCAAGAACACTGAAGCTTTCTTT
TRBV25-1	many	-	TRBJ2-2	CASSPNGGGLEPNTGELFF	TGTGCCAGCAGTCCGAATGGGGGGGGCCTAGAACCCAACACCGGGGAGCTGTTTTTT
TRBV20-1	few	TRBD1	TRBJ2-7	CSALDRGNYEQYF	TGCAGTGCTCTGGACAGGGGAAACTACGAGCAGTACTTC
TRBV12-3/TRBV12-4	few	-	TRBJ2-2	CASSPLPGAGTGELFF	TGTGCCAGCAGCCCCCTCCCCGGGGCGGGCACCGGGGAGCTGTTTTTT
TRBV7-6	-	TRBD1	TRBJ2-1	CASSSRQGYNEQFF	TGTGCCAGCAGCTCGAGACAGGGGTACAATGAGCAGTTCTTC
TRBV12-3/TRBV12-4	few	-	TRBJ1-1	CASSGWGWRAGETEAFF	TGTGCCAGCAGTGGGTGGGGGTGGAGGGCGGGAGAAACTGAAGCTTTCTTT
TRBV10-3	-	TRBD2	TRBJ2-3	CAISAQRGGSDTQYF	TGTGCCATCAGTGCCCAGCGGGGGGGCTCAGATACGCAGTATTTT
TRBV7-2	few	-	TRBJ2-3	CASSPRLVSDTQYF	TGTGCCAGCAGCCCTCGACTAGTTTCAGATACGCAGTATTTT
TRBV7-9	-	-	TRBJ1-6	CASSLVGGENSPLHF	TGTGCCAGCAGCTTAGTGGGAGGGGAAAATTCACCCCTCCACTTT
TRBV12-3/TRBV12-4	-	TRBD1	TRBJ1-2	CASSFPKTGQGVYGYTF	TGTGCCAGCAGCTTTCCCAAAACGGGACAGGGCGTCTATGGCTACACCTTC
TRBV12-3/TRBV12-4	-	-	TRBJ2-3	CASSFNTGGAYPTDTQYF	TGTGCCAGCAGTTTTAATACTGGCGGGGCTTACCCCACAGATACGCAGTATTTT
TRBV14	few	-	TRBJ2-5	CASSLNLQTQETQYF	TGTGCCAGCAGCCTAAATCTACAGACGCAAGAGACCCAGTACTTC
TRBV29-1	many	TRBD1	TRBJ2-2	CSVRGTGGTGELFF	TGCAGCGTCAGAGGGACAGGGGGTACCGGGGAGCTGTTTTTT
TRBV7-9	-	TRBD1	TRBJ1-1	CASSLQLTGAPEAFF	TGTGCCAGCAGCCTTCAATTGACAGGGGCCCCTGAAGCTTTCTTT
TRBV4-2	few	-	TRBJ2-3	CASSQVGGGSTDTQYF	TGTGCCAGCAGCCAAGTAGGCGGGGGCAGCACAGATACGCAGTATTTT
TRBV5-1	-	-	TRBJ2-7	CASSNGGGYEQYF	TGCGCCAGCAGCAATGGAGGGGGTTACGAGCAGTACTTC
TRBV3-1	many	-	TRBJ2-1	CASSQGRSGEPYNEQFF	TGTGCCAGCAGCCAAGGTCGTTCGGGGGAGCCCTACAATGAGCAGTTCTTC
TRBV3-1	-	-	TRBJ2-5	CASSQDGGRETQYF	TGTGCCAGCAGCCAAGATGGTGGACGAGAGACCCAGTACTTC
TRBV5-1	few	TRBD1	TRBJ1-1	CASRPTGITEAFF	TGCGCCAGCCGCCCGACAGGGATCACTGAAGCTTTCTTT
TRBV5-1	-	TRBD2	TRBJ2-1	CASRQTSGGAAYNEQFF	TGCGCCAGCAGACAGACTAGCGGGGGGGCCGCCTACAATGAGCAGTTCTTC
TRBV6-6	many	-	TRBJ2-3	CASKEVDTQYF	TGTGCCAGCAAGGAAGTTGACACGCAGTATTTT
TRBV5-1	many	-	TRBJ2-2	CASSDRGAGELFF	TGCGCCAGCAGCGATCGTGGTGCCGGGGAGCTGTTTTTT
TRBV5-1	many	-	TRBJ1-1	CASSLDGVNTEAFF	TGCGCCAGCAGCTTGGACGGGGTGAACACTGAAGCTTTCTTT
TRBV5-1	few	TRBD1	TRBJ2-1	CASSRDRDNVQFF	TGCGCCAGCAGTAGAGACAGGGACAATGTGCAGTTCTTC
TRBV20-1	-	TRBD2	TRBJ2-3	CSARSPLAGGTDTQYF	TGCAGTGCTAGGAGCCCTCTAGCGGGTGGCACAGATACGCAGTATTTT
TRBV12-3/TRBV12-4	-	-	TRBJ1-2	CASSPPGTF	TGTGCCAGCAGCCCCCCCGGCACCTTC
TRBV2	-	-	TRBJ1-6	CASSRGGGSSYNSPLHF	TGTGCCAGCAGCCGCGGGGGGGGGAGCTCCTATAATTCACCCCTCCACTTT
TRBV10-3	few	-	TRBJ2-3	CAISLADTQYF	TGTGCCATCAGTCTAGCGGATACGCAGTATTTT
TRBV7-8	-	-	TRBJ2-2	CASGGMGFDTGELFF	TGTGCCAGCGGCGGCATGGGGTTCGACACCGGGGAGCTGTTTTTT
TRBV7-3	few	-	TRBJ2-3	CASSLNSGTDTQYF	TGTGCCAGCAGCTTAAATAGCGGCACAGATACGCAGTATTTT
TRBV14	-	-	TRBJ2-1	CASSQFTLTYNEQFF	TGTGCCAGCAGCCAATTTACTTTAACCTACAATGAGCAGTTCTTC
TRBV11-1	-	-	TRBJ1-1	CASSYSKRGRTEAFF	TGTGCCAGCAGCTATAGTAAGCGGGGGAGGACTGAAGCTTTCTTT
TRBV24-1	-	-	TRBJ2-2	CATSDLPGQGTGELFF	TGTGCCACCAGTGATTTACCTGGGCAGGGGACCGGGGAGCTGTTTTTT
TRBV20-1	few	-	TRBJ1-5	CSAGRLGLNQPQHF	TGCAGTGCTGGGCGCCTAGGGCTCAATCAGCCCCAGCATTTT
TRBV20-1	few	TRBD1	TRBJ2-5	CSAPRTGRETQYF	TGCAGTGCCCCAAGGACAGGGCGGGAGACCCAGTACTTC
TRBV7-9	-	-	TRBJ1-1	CASSLAANTEAFF	TGTGCCAGCAGCTTAGCCGCTAACACTGAAGCTTTCTTT
TRBV5-1	many	TRBD1	TRBJ2-3	CASSLDRGLWTDTQYF	TGCGCCAGCAGCTTGGACAGGGGGTTGTGGACAGATACGCAGTATTTT
TRBV19	few	-	TRBJ2-1	CASKGSEQFF	TGTGCCAGTAAGGGAAGCGAGCAGTTCTTC
TRBV7-9	-	-	TRBJ1-1	CASSSRQVDAEAFF	TGTGCCAGCAGCTCCAGACAGGTGGACGCTGAAGCTTTCTTT
TRBV19	few	TRBD1	TRBJ1-5	CASSRQGWGQPQHF	TGTGCCAGTAGCCGACAGGGGTGGGGACAGCCCCAGCATTTT
TRBV7-9	few	TRBD1	TRBJ1-2	CASSPQTGSHGYTF	TGTGCCAGCAGCCCTCAGACAGGGAGCCATGGCTACACCTTC
TRBV24-1	-	-	TRBJ2-3	CATSGGSSTDTQYF	TGTGCCACCAGTGGCGGATCTAGCACAGATACGCAGTATTTT
TRBV12-3/TRBV12-4	many	-	TRBJ2-2	CASSLQRTGELFF	TGTGCCAGCAGTTTACAGAGAACCGGGGAGCTGTTTTTT